These 25 T cell receptor beta chains came from one sample sequenced in a study of blood T cell repertoires in COVID-19. Only in-frame clones appear in the TCRdb table, and some are missing; sequencing was by immunoSEQ multiplex PCR. The sample includes 250,000 to 300,000 clones, 70% to 90% seen only once; the top ten take approximately 12%. The sample comprised peripheral blood. All receptors derive from a woman in her 30s with COVID-19, enrolled during active disease.

The J gene is TRBJ2-1, the V gene TRBV19, with 8 positions matching TRBD2. CDR3 length equals 15 residues. Germline CDR1 LNHDA, CDR2 SQIVND (reference sequence). With 3 bases clipped from V and 7 bases from J, the junction kept 8 bases outside the gene matches. CDR3 residues: CASSIDRGGGNEQFF. The CDR3 DNA is TGTGCCAGTAGTATTGACCGGGGGGGCGGTAATGAGCAGTTCTTC.

The V gene is TRBV5-1, the J gene TRBJ2-5; no clear D. CDR3 length equals 12 residues. V was cut by 4 bases and J by 3 bases, with 7 bases left in between. CDR1 and CDR2 from the germline V gene are SGHRS and YFSETQ. CDR3 protein: CASSTNKETQYF. CDR3 bases: TGCGCCAGCAGCACCAACAAAGAGACCCAGTACTTC.

This clone showed up just a few times. This chain links TRBV6-5 with TRBJ2-7, with D maybe TRBD1 (6 bases). Germline lookup yields CDR1 MNHEY and CDR2 SVGAGI. V lost 4 bases and J 3 bases, leaving 13 bases between the germline ends. The CDR3 is made up of 14 amino acids. The DNA for the CDR3 is TGTGCCAGCAGTTCAACAGGGAGCTTCTACGAGCAGTACTTC. The encoded protein is CASSSTGSFYEQYF.

The gene calls are TRBV19 and TRBJ1-2; no clear D. The CDR3 contains 14 residues. The germline V and J ends were trimmed by 1 base and 3 bases, with 9 bases remaining between them. The germline V gene has CDR1 LNHDA and CDR2 SQIVND (reference sequence). CDR3 region: CASSIVSDYYGYTF. In DNA, the CDR3 is TGTGCCAGTAGTATAGTAAGCGACTACTATGGCTACACCTTC.

V gene TRBV7-8 combines with J gene TRBJ1-1, with D maybe TRBD1 (6 bases). Per germline, CDR1 SGHVS and CDR2 FQNEAQ. V was pared by 1 base and J by 1 base, with 7 bases between. The length of the CDR3 is 14 residues. This CDR3 is CASSLGTENTEAFF. As DNA, the CDR3 is TGTGCCAGCAGCTTAGGGACAGAGAACACTGAAGCTTTCTTT.

The chain recombines TRBV12-5 with TRBJ1-5; TRBD1 is a possible D gene (6 bases). Germline V CDR1 and CDR2: LGHNT, FRNRAP. V was pared by 0 bases and J by 6 bases, with 15 bases between. The CDR3 extends over 16 amino acids. As DNA, the CDR3 is TGTGCTAGTGGTTTGGTACAGGGAGGGGGGAGTCAGCCCCAGCATTTT. Amino acids: CASGLVQGGGSQPQHF.

This chain joins TRBV5-4 and TRBJ2-7, with a tentative D call TRBD2 (6 bases). V was cut by 3 bases and J by 4 bases, with 20 bases left in between. This CDR3 spans 16 amino acids. Germline CDR1 is SGHNT and CDR2 is YYREEE (reference sequence). Here the CDR3 DNA reads TGTGCCAGCAGCTCCCCGGTAGCGGCTTGGGATTACGAGCAGTACTTC. Residues: CASSSPVAAWDYEQYF.

The rearrangement uses TRBV2 and TRBJ1-3; no clear D gene. With 3 bases removed from V and 5 bases from J, the gap between germline ends came to 14 bases. Germline V gene lookup returns CDR1 SNHLY and CDR2 FYNNEI. The CDR3 extends over 15 amino acids. CDR3 in amino acids: CASSDLTTTRNTIYF. In nucleotides, the CDR3 is TGTGCCAGCAGTGACCTAACCACCACCCGAAACACCATATATTTT. Filled out from reference TRBV2 and TRBJ1-3, the complete variable domain reads EPEVTQTPSHQVTQMGQEVILRCVPISNHLYFYWYRQILGQKVEFLVSFYNNEISEKSEIFDDQFSVERPDGSNFTLKIRSTKLEDSAMYFCASSDLTTTRNTIYFGEGSWLTVV.

The chain recombines TRBV6-6 with TRBJ1-3; maybe TRBD1 (6 bases). The germline V gene has CDR1 MNHNY and CDR2 SVGAGI (reference sequence). The CDR3 has 14 amino acids. The V and J ends lost 8 bases and 3 bases respectively, with 14 bases between them. CDR3 nucleotides: TGTGCCAGCGGGGGGGGGCACGATGGAAACACCATATATTTT. It specifies CASGGGHDGNTIYF.

This chain joins TRBV10-3 and TRBJ1-3, with no clear D. The V gene lost 4 bases and the J gene lost 8 bases, with 12 bases spanning the gap. The CDR3 consists of 13 residues. CDR1 is ENHRY, CDR2 SYGVKD, per germline. The CDR3 coding sequence is TGTGCCATCAGTGTGGCCTTCGGAGACACCATATATTTT. As protein: CAISVAFGDTIYF.

The chain employs TRBV6-1 and TRBJ2-6; no clear D. V was clipped by 3 bases and J by 2 bases, with 2 bases between them. Germline lookup yields CDR1 MNHNS and CDR2 SASEGT. The CDR3 extends over 13 amino acids. The DNA for the CDR3 is TGTGCCAGCAGTGACACTGGGGCCAACGTCCTGACTTTC. Residues: CASSDTGANVLTF.

This clone came up a few times. This sequence joins TRBV7-9 and TRBJ1-1; D is undetermined. This CDR3 contains 13 residues. Trimming cost V 4 bases and J 1 base, with 7 bases left between them. Germline V lookup: CDR1 SEHNR, CDR2 FQNEAQ (reference sequence). CDR3 nucleotide sequence: TGTGCCAGCAGCTCGCAGTGGAACACTGAAGCTTTCTTT. Protein: CASSSQWNTEAFF.

This chain uses TRBV27 with TRBJ2-7; possibly TRBD1 for D (7 bases). The CDR3 length is 14 residues. The V gene lost 4 bases and the J gene lost 5 bases, with 15 bases spanning the gap. Germline values: CDR1 MNHEY, CDR2 SMNVEV (reference sequence). DNA for the CDR3: TGTGCCAGCAGTTCCCACAGGGGCGGGAACGAGCAGTACTTC. As protein: CASSSHRGGNEQYF.

V usage is TRBV11-2 and J usage is TRBJ2-5; 8 nucleotides match TRBD2. CDR1 and CDR2 from the germline V gene are SGHAT and FQNNGV. V shed 6 bases and J 4 bases; nucleotides not matched to a gene: 7. The CDR3 loop spans 14 amino acids. The CDR3 region is CASRSIAGRETQYF. The CDR3, as DNA: TGTGCCAGCAGGTCAATAGCGGGGAGAGAGACCCAGTACTTC.

This sequence joins TRBV10-3 and TRBJ2-7; the D gene is possibly TRBD2 (5 bases). The CDR3 totals 14 residues. With 10 bases removed from V and 6 bases from J, the gap between germline ends came to 22 bases. CDR1 and CDR2 from the germline V gene are ENHRY and SYGVKD. This chain's CDR3 is CATRDSMLLGEQYF. For the CDR3, the DNA is TGTGCCACCCGGGATAGTATGCTTCTTGGCGAGCAGTACTTC.

This clone was counted between two and nine times. The genes are TRBV5-8 and TRBJ2-7, with D unresolved. CDR3 length: 14 residues. Germline V gene sequence: CDR1 SGHTS, CDR2 YDEGEE. Deletions cut 2 bases from V and 0 bases from J, with 9 bases between. The DNA of the CDR3 is TGTGCCAGCAGCTTCCGGGTCAACTCCTACGAGCAGTACTTC. Residues: CASSFRVNSYEQYF.

CDR3 DNA sequence: TGTGCCAGCAGCTTAACGTCGGGGGGGCCTTCGTACGAGCAGTACTTC. As protein: CASSLTSGGPSYEQYF. V usage is TRBV7-9 and J usage is TRBJ2-7, with TRBD2 matching 8 bases. V was clipped by 2 bases and J by 4 bases; unmatched bases: 10. Germline V lookup: CDR1 SEHNR, CDR2 FQNEAQ (reference sequence). This CDR3 contains 16 residues.

The chain has TRBV6-4 and TRBJ2-3; D is unresolved. Germline V gene sequence: CDR1 MRHNA, CDR2 SNTAGT. The CDR3 covers 14 residues. Trimming pared 2 bases from V and 5 bases from J, leaving 11 bases between. CDR3 bases: TGTGCCAGCAGTGACGACACGGTGGGAGATACGCAGTATTTT. Translation: CASSDDTVGDTQYF.

The chain couples TRBV5-6 to TRBJ2-5, with TRBD1 identical over 7 bases. V gave up 6 bases and J gave up 2 bases; unmatched junction bases: 10. CDR3 length equals 15 residues. Germline loops: CDR1 SGHDT, CDR2 YYEEEE. The CDR3 is CASILSPGQQETQYF. In nucleotides, the CDR3 is TGTGCCAGCATCCTATCCCCGGGACAGCAAGAGACCCAGTACTTC.

The rearrangement links TRBV6-6 to TRBJ1-1; the D gene is possibly TRBD1 (5 bases). The V end was cut by 9 bases, the J end by 1 base, with 12 bases between. Germline-derived CDR1 and CDR2 are MNHNY and SVGAGI (reference sequence). This CDR3 spans 13 amino acids. CDR3 sequence (DNA): TGTGCCAGTTTTGGGCAGGGGAACACTGAAGCTTTCTTT. It is translated as CASFGQGNTEAFF.

The J gene is TRBJ1-5, the V gene TRBV5-5; no clear D gene. The germline gives CDR1 SGHKS, CDR2 YYEKEE (reference sequence). The CDR3 is 14 amino acids. V was shortened by 2 bases and J by 3 bases, with 9 bases between the two germline ends. This CDR3 is CASSFVGLNQPQHF. The CDR3 DNA follows: TGTGCCAGCAGCTTCGTTGGCCTCAATCAGCCCCAGCATTTT.

V and J are TRBV27 and TRBJ1-4; 12 bases are a match to TRBD1. This CDR3 contains 14 residues. Germline CDR1 is MNHEY and CDR2 is SMNVEV (reference sequence). J gave up 8 bases and V 6 bases, and 4 bases lay outside the gene matches. CDR3 in DNA: TGTGCCAGCAGGCCCGGGACAGGGGGCGAAAAACTGTTTTTT. Translated: CASRPGTGGEKLFF.

V is TRBV27 and J is TRBJ1-4; no clear D gene. The CDR3 length is 15 residues. Looked up from germline, CDR1 is MNHEY and CDR2 is SMNVEV (reference sequence). V lost 3 bases, J lost 5 bases, and 13 bases lay in between. CDR3 coding DNA: TGTGCCAGCAGTTTGCTATATCGAGTGAATGAAAAACTGTTTTTT. This codes for CASSLLYRVNEKLFF.

The J gene is TRBJ2-3, the V gene TRBV24-1; TRBD2 aligns across 12 bases. The germline V gene has CDR1 KGHDR and CDR2 SFDVKD. This CDR3 has 17 amino acids. Trimming at V came to 4 bases and at J to 6 bases, leaving 10 bases not matched to a gene. In DNA, the CDR3 is TGTGCCACCAGTGACCCCGGACTAGCGGGATACTTCGATACGCAGTATTTT. Protein: CATSDPGLAGYFDTQYF.

J is TRBJ2-1 and V is TRBV7-9; TRBD2 matches at 10 bases. Germline CDR1 is SEHNR and CDR2 is FQNEAQ (reference sequence). The CDR3 consists of 17 residues. The V gene end was trimmed by 4 bases and the J gene end by 7 bases; junction bases not matched to a gene: 13. In nucleotides, the CDR3 is TGTGCCAGCAGCTCAACGCGGTGGACTAGCGGTATGAATGAGCAGTTCTTC. Protein product: CASSSTRWTSGMNEQFF.